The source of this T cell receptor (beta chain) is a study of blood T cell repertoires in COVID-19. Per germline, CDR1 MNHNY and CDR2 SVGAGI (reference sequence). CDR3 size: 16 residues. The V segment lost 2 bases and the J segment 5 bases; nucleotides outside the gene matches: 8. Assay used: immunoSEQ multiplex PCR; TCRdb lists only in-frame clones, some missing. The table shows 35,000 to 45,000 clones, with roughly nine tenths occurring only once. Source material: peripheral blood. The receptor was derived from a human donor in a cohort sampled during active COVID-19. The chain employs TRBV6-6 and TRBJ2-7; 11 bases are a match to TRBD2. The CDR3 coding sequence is TGTGCCAGCAGTTACAAAGTAGCGGGGGGGCTCCACGAGCAGTACTTC. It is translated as CASSYKVAGGLHEQYF.